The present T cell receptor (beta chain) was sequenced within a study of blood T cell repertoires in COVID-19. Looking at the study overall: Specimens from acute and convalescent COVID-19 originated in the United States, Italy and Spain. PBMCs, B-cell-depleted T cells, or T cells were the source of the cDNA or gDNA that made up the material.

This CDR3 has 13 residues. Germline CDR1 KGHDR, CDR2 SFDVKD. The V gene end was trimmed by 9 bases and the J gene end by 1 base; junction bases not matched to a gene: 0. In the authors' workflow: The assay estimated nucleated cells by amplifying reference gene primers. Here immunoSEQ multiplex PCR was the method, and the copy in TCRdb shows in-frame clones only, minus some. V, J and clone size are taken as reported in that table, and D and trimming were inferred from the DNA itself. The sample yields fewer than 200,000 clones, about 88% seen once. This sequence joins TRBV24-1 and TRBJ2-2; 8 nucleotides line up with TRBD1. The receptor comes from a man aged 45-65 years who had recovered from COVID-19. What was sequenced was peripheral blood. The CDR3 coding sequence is TGTGCCACCGGGACAGGGAACACCGGGGAGCTGTTTTTT. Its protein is CATGTGNTGELFF.